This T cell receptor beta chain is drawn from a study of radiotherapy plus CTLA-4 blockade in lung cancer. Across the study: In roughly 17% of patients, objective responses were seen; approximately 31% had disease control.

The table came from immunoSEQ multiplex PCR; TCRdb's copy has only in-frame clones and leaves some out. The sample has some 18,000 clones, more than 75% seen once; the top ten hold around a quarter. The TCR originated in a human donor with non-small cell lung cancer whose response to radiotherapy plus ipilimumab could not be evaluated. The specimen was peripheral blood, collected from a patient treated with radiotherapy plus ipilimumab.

The CDR3 loop is CASSSLHEQFF. The DNA of the CDR3 is TGTGCCAGCAGCTCCCTCCATGAGCAGTTCTTC. The chain joins TRBV6-1 to TRBJ2-1; D unresolved. The CDR3 has 11 amino acids. Per germline, CDR1 MNHNS and CDR2 SASEGT. Trimming took off 6 bases at V and 8 bases at J, with 8 bases between the two ends.